This TCR beta chain stems from a study of vaccination and CD4 T cells after COVID-19. About the research overall: Blood was drawn a median around 73 days post second dose, range 14 to 241. The study's findings and limits: Early timepoints after natural infection were not analyzed in these convalescent patients.

Once obtained from cultured CD4+ T cells, the DNA was sequenced using the Oncomine TCR Beta short-read assay. TCRdb re-analysed the PCR reads in MiXCR, keeping a single row per CDR3 protein. The sample yields around 18,000 distinct CDR3 sequences, over 50% seen once. As for time point: late sampling 161 to 241 days after vaccination in three convalescent patients. Treatment given: roughly 11-day PBMC culture with coronavirus spike peptide pools or control peptides (ViraFEST assay). Negative selection purified CD4+ T cells after ten to eleven days of culture. As concerns this clonotype: Its antigen is not identified.

The origin of this receptor is a human donor who had recovered from COVID-19. Sample: CD4+ T cells from blood, cultured in vitro, taken about 7 months after SARS-CoV-2 vaccination.

The CDR3 sequence: CASSKLATEAFF. The DNA for the CDR3 is TGTGCCAGCAGCAAATTAGCCACTGAAGCTTTCTTT. The chain carries TRBV21-1 and TRBJ1-1. TRBV21-1 is shown as a pseudogene. The CDR3 totals 12 residues.